Here is one T cell receptor (beta chain) with its context. TCRdb ran MiXCR on the RT-PCR reads and lists one entry per CDR3 protein. In the table there are about 520,000 distinct CDR3 sequences, 11% of which are singletons. The data are from a study of response to subunit inactivated influenza vaccine. Trimming at V came to 2 bases and at J to 5 bases, leaving 5 bases not matched to a gene. The CDR3 is 15 amino acids. The rearrangement joins TRBV12-3 or TRBV12-4 to TRBJ1-4; 7 nucleotides align to TRBD1. The receptor comes from a middle-aged man who received an inactivated influenza vaccine. The sample in question was PBMCs from blood, obtained about 6 weeks after vaccination. The CDR3 reads CASSLNRQGNEKLFF. The CDR3 DNA reads TGTGCCAGCAGTTTAAACCGACAGGGAAATGAAAAACTGTTTTTT.